Below are 8 T cell receptor beta chains sequenced from a single sample in a study of Ad26.COV2.S vaccination and SARS-CoV-2 variants. Treatment here: around 19 received Ad26.COV2.S at low or high dose, single or two shots; roughly five received placebo; per-sample allocation not given. It was on day 63 after the first vaccine or placebo injection that samples were taken. The method was immunoSEQ multiplex PCR; TCRdb's version includes in-frame clones alone and lacks a portion of them. The table records almost 400,000 clones, 75% to 90% of them present only once. Material: peripheral blood, obtained in a trial of Ad26.COV2.S vaccine versus placebo. Receptor source: a person between 18 and 60 years old who received the Ad26.COV2.S COVID-19 vaccine or a placebo.

The chain is built from TRBV29-1 and TRBJ1-4; D ambiguous. The CDR3 contains 13 residues. Germline loops: CDR1 SQVTM, CDR2 ANQGSEA. The V end was cut by 7 bases, the J end by 7 bases, with 16 bases between. The CDR3 sequence: CSAEVHPGEKLFF. CDR3 nucleotide sequence: TGCAGCGCGGAAGTCCATCCGGGTGAAAAACTGTTTTTT.

The chain couples TRBV9 to TRBJ2-2; 9 bases line up with TRBD2. Trimming cost V 5 bases and J 0 bases; bases outside gene matches: 2. Germline V gene data show CDR1 as SGDLS and CDR2 as YYNGEE. This CDR3 is built from 15 residues. The DNA for the CDR3 is TGTGCCAGCAGGCGGGAGGGCGCGAACACCGGGGAGCTGTTTTTT. Protein sequence: CASRREGANTGELFF.

This clone was counted a few times. The genes are TRBV18 and TRBJ2-1, with D uncertain. CDR3 length equals 13 residues. Trimming cost V 3 bases and J 5 bases, with 8 bases left between them. Germline V lookup: CDR1 KGHSH, CDR2 LQKENI. In nucleotides, the CDR3 is TGTGCCAGCTCACCGCCGCAAGACAATGAGCAGTTCTTC. Its protein product is CASSPPQDNEQFF.

The V gene is TRBV5-1, the J gene TRBJ2-2; no clear D. Per germline, CDR1 SGHRS and CDR2 YFSETQ. The CDR3 loop spans 14 amino acids. V was trimmed by 1 base and J by 4 bases, leaving 8 bases between them. CDR3 residues: CASSLNSATGELFF. The CDR3 DNA is TGCGCCAGCAGCTTGAACAGTGCCACCGGGGAGCTGTTTTTT. Drawing the rest from reference TRBV5-1 and TRBJ2-2, the complete variable domain is KAGVTQTPRYLIKTRGQQVTLSCSPISGHRSVSWYQQTPGQGLQFLFEYFSETQRNKGNFPGRFSGRQFSNSRSEMNVSTLELGDSALYLCASSLNSATGELFFGEGSRLTVL.

V and J are TRBV29-1 and TRBJ1-1; 10 nucleotides line up with TRBD1. Trimming cost V 5 bases and J 11 bases; bases outside gene matches: 17. The CDR3 spans 15 residues. The germline gives CDR1 SQVTM, CDR2 ANQGSEA. CDR3 loop: CSVSGQGGDISLAFF. CDR3 nucleotide sequence: TGCAGCGTTTCCGGACAGGGGGGGGACATTAGCTTGGCTTTCTTT.

This chain connects TRBV5-4 to TRBJ2-3, with D perhaps TRBD2 (6 bases). The CDR3 is 16 amino acids. From germline, CDR1 is SGHNT and CDR2 YYREEE (reference sequence). The V end lost 1 base, the J end lost 1 base, and 13 bases lay between the germline ends. CDR3: CASSLIGGMGTDTQYF. CDR3 DNA: TGTGCCAGCAGCTTGATTGGCGGGATGGGCACAGATACGCAGTATTTT.

The J gene is TRBJ2-7, the V gene TRBV6-5; tentative D call: TRBD2 (5 bases). The V and J ends lost 10 bases and 0 bases respectively, with 19 bases between them. The germline V gene encodes CDR1 MNHEY and CDR2 SVGAGI. This CDR3 has 15 residues. The CDR3: CATLPGSVSSYEQYF. Written as DNA, the CDR3 is TGTGCCACCCTCCCGGGGTCAGTGAGCTCCTACGAGCAGTACTTC.

This clone was observed a few times. V gene TRBV3-1 (or the pseudogene TRBV3-2) combines with J gene TRBJ1-3; a possible D gene is TRBD1 (5 bases). This CDR3 comprises 16 residues. Deletions cut 0 bases from V and 9 bases from J, with 18 bases between. CDR1 LGHDT and CDR2 YNNKEL come from the germline V gene (reference sequence). The CDR3 here is CASSQEAGTPMGTIYF. In DNA, the CDR3 is TGTGCCAGCAGCCAAGAGGCCGGGACCCCCATGGGCACCATATATTTT.